The 6 T cell receptor beta chains presented below share a single source sample, sequenced in a study of cytomegalovirus exposure and HLA in healthy donors. The PCR was carried out with 60 Vbeta primers and 13 Jbeta primers. Measured with immunoSEQ multiplex PCR; TCRdb has only the in-frame clones, and not every one. The sample has about 77,000 clones; around 82% are singletons. What was sequenced was PBMCs. The receptors originated from a middle-aged man in good health and CMV-seronegative.

In this sample, this clone turned up once. This chain links TRBV29-1 with TRBJ2-5; D is ambiguous. The J call may be wrong; the DNA end is better matched by TRBJ2-7. The CDR3 spans 13 residues. Germline CDR1 is SQVTM and CDR2 is ANQGSEA. CDR3 residues: CSVARTEDYEQYF. For the CDR3, the DNA is TGCAGCGTTGCCCGGACGGAAGACTACGAGCAGTACTTC.

This clone appeared a few times. The V call is TRBV7-6, the J call TRBJ2-2; 7 positions match TRBD1. The V gene's germline CDR1 is SGHVS and CDR2 FNYEAQ. The CDR3 loop spans 15 amino acids. With V trimmed by 3 bases and J by 3 bases, 4 bases remained unmatched. The CDR3 DNA is TGTGCCAGCAGCTTCGGTCAGGGGGACACCGGGGAGCTGTTTTTT. Its protein is CASSFGQGDTGELFF.

V gene TRBV30 combines with J gene TRBJ2-3; D uncertain. Trimming left V 5 bases short and J 0 bases short, with 6 bases between. The V gene's germline CDR1 is GTSNPN and CDR2 SVGIG (reference sequence). The CDR3 runs 12 residues. In DNA form, the CDR3 reads TGTGCCTGGTGCGATAGCACAGATACGCAGTATTTT. As protein: CAWCDSTDTQYF.

This clone has a handful of counts. The CDR3 protein is CASSYRAGAYEQYF. DNA of the CDR3: TGTGCCAGCAGTTACAGGGCAGGGGCCTACGAGCAGTACTTC. The chain couples TRBV6-5 to TRBJ2-7, with D possibly being TRBD1 (6 bases). The germline gives CDR1 MNHEY, CDR2 SVGAGI. V was pared by 2 bases and J by 2 bases, with 10 bases between. CDR3 length equals 14 residues.

The gene calls are TRBV5-4 and TRBJ1-5; maybe TRBD1 (5 bases). The length of the CDR3 is 15 residues. CDR1 and CDR2 (germline): SGHNT, YYREEE (reference sequence). The germline V and J ends were trimmed by 2 bases and 7 bases, with 16 bases remaining between them. For the CDR3, the DNA is TGTGCCAGCAGCTTATCAGGGATAATCAACCAGCCCCAGCATTTT. Translated: CASSLSGIINQPQHF.

V gene TRBV4-1 combines with J gene TRBJ2-7; 10 bases are a match to TRBD1. The CDR3 is 14 amino acids. Germline loops: CDR1 MGHRA, CDR2 YSYEKL. J gave up 5 bases and V 3 bases, and 4 bases lay outside the gene matches. The DNA of the CDR3 is TGCGCCAGCAGCCATCCGGGACAGGGGAACGAGCAGTACTTC. Its protein product is CASSHPGQGNEQYF.